These 32 T cell receptor beta chains originate from one sample sequenced in a study of blood T cell repertoires in COVID-19. Data came from immunoSEQ multiplex PCR; TCRdb stores just in-frame clones and leaves some out. This table has 110,000 or so clones, 65% to 85% appearing once. The source material was peripheral blood. Receptor source: a middle-aged man with acute or convalescent COVID-19.

The CDR3 DNA reads TGCGCCAGCAGCCCATGGACAGGGGGGACCGGGGAGCTGTTTTTT. This sequence encodes CASSPWTGGTGELFF. This chain uses TRBV5-1 with TRBJ2-2, with 10 bases identical to TRBD1. The CDR3 contains 15 residues. Per the germline V gene, CDR1 is SGHRS and CDR2 is YFSETQ. V dropped 4 bases and J dropped 5; count of bases not matched to a gene: 5.

V gene TRBV14 combines with J gene TRBJ2-2; D unresolved. CDR1 SGHDN and CDR2 FVKESK come from the germline V gene. The CDR3 extends over 15 amino acids. The V end was cut by 1 base, the J end by 0 bases, with 6 bases between. The CDR3 is CASSQGAANTGELFF. CDR3 DNA: TGTGCCAGCAGCCAAGGGGCAGCGAACACCGGGGAGCTGTTTTTT.

The J gene is TRBJ1-2, the V gene TRBV6-1; TRBD1 matches 11 bases. The germline V gene has CDR1 MNHNS and CDR2 SASEGT. V dropped 6 bases and J dropped 12; count of bases not matched to a gene: 15. This CDR3 has 15 residues. Here the CDR3 DNA reads TGTGCCAGCAGCCGACTCGGACAGGGGGCTTTCGACCACACCTTC. Its protein is CASSRLGQGAFDHTF.

The rearrangement joins TRBV7-8 to TRBJ1-2, with TRBD1 identical over 7 bases. In germline, CDR1 is SGHVS, CDR2 FQNEAQ. Trimming cost V 6 bases and J 8 bases; bases outside gene matches: 15. There are 15 residues in the CDR3. The CDR3 nucleotides read TGTGCCAGCAGTCCCGTAGCCGCAGGGGGTTTGGGCTACACCTTC. This translates into CASSPVAAGGLGYTF.

The chain carries TRBV28 and TRBJ1-3; TRBD1 is a possible D gene (6 bases). CDR1 MDHEN and CDR2 SYDVKM come from the germline V gene. The V and J ends lost 2 bases and 2 bases respectively, with 10 bases between them. The CDR3 sequence is 15 residues long. This chain's CDR3 is CASSLDHRAGNTIYF. Written as DNA, the CDR3 is TGTGCCAGCAGTTTAGACCACAGGGCTGGAAACACCATATATTTT.

The chain has TRBV18 and TRBJ2-2, with D uncertain. Germline assignment: CDR1 KGHSH and CDR2 LQKENI. Deletions cut 3 bases from V and 0 bases from J, with 11 bases between. This CDR3 spans 16 amino acids. The CDR3 DNA reads as TGTGCCAGCTCACCTGTTACTCGAGCGAACACCGGGGAGCTGTTTTTT. It translates to CASSPVTRANTGELFF.

The chain combines TRBV6-5 with TRBJ1-5, with 7 bases that match TRBD1. Germline CDR1 and CDR2: MNHEY and SVGAGI. The CDR3 spans 15 residues. With V trimmed by 7 bases and J by 3 bases, 9 bases remained unmatched. In DNA, the CDR3 is TGTGCCAGCATGTCACAGGGGTCCATCAATCAGCCCCAGCATTTT. Translating gives CASMSQGSINQPQHF.

The rearrangement links TRBV24-1 to TRBJ2-1; D is unclear. This CDR3 spans 14 amino acids. Germline-derived CDR1 and CDR2 are KGHDR and SFDVKD. The V end lost 4 bases, the J end lost 4 bases, and 10 bases lay between the germline ends. The DNA for the CDR3 is TGTGCCACCAGTGACCCCGACGGGTACAATGAGCAGTTCTTC. Protein product: CATSDPDGYNEQFF.

The V call is TRBV11-3, the J call TRBJ1-3, with 7 bases lining up with TRBD1. The CDR3 runs 16 residues. The V segment lost 2 bases and the J segment 4 bases; nucleotides outside the gene matches: 8. Germline-derived CDR1 and CDR2 are SGHNT and YENEEA. CDR3 protein: CASSLRDREVGNTIYF. CDR3 nucleotides: TGTGCCAGCAGCTTACGCGACAGGGAAGTAGGAAACACCATATATTTT. Filled out from reference TRBV11-3 and TRBJ1-3, the complete variable domain reads EAGVVQSPRYKIIEKKQPVAFWCNPISGHNTLYWYLQNLGQGPELLIRYENEEAVDDSQLPKDRFSAERLKGVDSTLKIQPAELGDSAVYLCASSLRDREVGNTIYFGEGSWLTVV.

V usage is TRBV9 and J usage is TRBJ1-4; TRBD1 aligns across 10 bases. The V gene end was trimmed by 0 bases and the J gene end by 5 bases; junction bases not matched to a gene: 4. Germline CDR1 reads SGDLS; CDR2 reads YYNGEE. This CDR3 has 16 amino acids. The CDR3 region is CASSVEGTGENEKLFF. Written as DNA, the CDR3 is TGTGCCAGCAGCGTAGAGGGGACAGGGGAGAATGAAAAACTGTTTTTT.

The rearrangement uses TRBV6-5 and TRBJ2-5; D possibly corresponds to TRBD1 (6 bases). CDR1 and CDR2 (germline): MNHEY, SVGAGI. The CDR3 is 14 amino acids. Trimming cost V 0 bases and J 4 bases, with 9 bases left between them. The CDR3 is CASSYSKGGETQYF. CDR3 sequence (DNA): TGTGCCAGCAGTTACTCTAAAGGGGGAGAGACCCAGTACTTC.

V is TRBV2 and J is TRBJ2-5, with 10 bases matching TRBD2. The V gene's germline CDR1 is SNHLY and CDR2 FYNNEI. CDR3 length: 15 residues. Germline trimming cut 6 bases from V and 1 base from J; bases unmatched to any gene: 5. CDR3 loop: CASRARTSGQETQYF. CDR3 bases: TGTGCCAGCAGAGCGAGGACTAGCGGCCAAGAGACCCAGTACTTC.

The chain has TRBV4-1 and TRBJ1-4; 10 bases are shared with TRBD1. The CDR3 is 19 amino acids. V shed 4 bases and J 3 bases; nucleotides not matched to a gene: 14. Germline CDR1 is MGHRA and CDR2 is YSYEKL. The CDR3 nucleotides are TGCGCCAGCAGCCCCCCCTTCGGGACAGGGGCTGTTGCTAATGAAAAACTGTTTTTT. Translation gives CASSPPFGTGAVANEKLFF.

CDR3 residues: CASSLLQGIEGTEAFF. The CDR3 DNA reads as TGCGCCAGCAGCTTGTTACAGGGCATCGAAGGCACTGAAGCTTTCTTT. The rearrangement uses TRBV5-1 and TRBJ1-1, with D tentatively TRBD1 (6 bases). The ends were cut back, 1 base at V and 4 bases at J, with 17 bases in the middle. CDR3 length: 16 amino acids. In germline, CDR1 is SGHRS, CDR2 YFSETQ.

The chain carries TRBV2 and TRBJ1-1; D is possibly TRBD1 (5 bases). Trimming left V 3 bases short and J 8 bases short, with 16 bases between. There are 14 residues in the CDR3. The germline V gene has CDR1 SNHLY and CDR2 FYNNEI. The CDR3 region is CASSEDTGGGEAFF. The CDR3 nucleotides read TGTGCCAGCAGTGAGGACACAGGTGGGGGGGAAGCTTTCTTT.

This clone was detected a few times. The chain has TRBV12-3 or TRBV12-4 and TRBJ2-7; possibly TRBD1 for D (6 bases). The CDR3 length is 13 residues. The germline V and J ends were trimmed by 1 base and 5 bases, with 9 bases remaining between them. The CDR3 DNA reads TGTGCCAGCAGTTTAGACAGGGTAAACGAGCAGTACTTC. Amino acids: CASSLDRVNEQYF.

The chain uses TRBV15 and TRBJ2-3; D remains unclear. V lost 1 base and J 0 bases, leaving 17 bases between the germline ends. The length of the CDR3 is 18 residues. Germline V gives CDR1 LNHNV, CDR2 YYDKDF (reference sequence). The CDR3 region is CATSRVSPDNLSTDTQYF. CDR3 coding DNA: TGTGCCACCAGCAGAGTCTCGCCAGATAATCTTAGCACAGATACGCAGTATTTT.

The rearrangement joins TRBV9 to TRBJ2-3; D gene ambiguous. Trimming shortened V by 5 bases and J by 5 bases, and 12 bases separated the two germline ends. CDR1 is SGDLS and CDR2 is YYNGEE in the germline V gene. This CDR3 region has 13 residues. The CDR3 coding sequence is TGTGCCAGCAGGCCCCGGGTGGGAGATACGCAGTATTTT. This codes for CASRPRVGDTQYF.

The chain has TRBV2 and TRBJ1-5; the D is unclear. The V end was cut by 3 bases, the J end by 0 bases, with 9 bases between. CDR3 length: 15 residues. In germline, CDR1 is SNHLY, CDR2 FYNNEI. The CDR3 coding sequence is TGTGCCAGCAGTGAGGCGGCCTATAGCAATCAGCCCCAGCATTTT. Protein: CASSEAAYSNQPQHF.

This clone was observed a handful of times. The chain recombines TRBV3-1 (or the pseudogene TRBV3-2) with TRBJ1-3, with TRBD1 matching over 9 bases. Trimming removed 5 bases from V and 0 bases from J; junction bases left unmatched: 5. The germline gives CDR1 LGHDT, CDR2 YNNKEL (reference sequence). The CDR3 covers 16 residues. CDR3 region: CASSRQGGYSGNTIYF. In nucleotides, the CDR3 is TGTGCCAGCAGCAGACAGGGGGGGTACTCTGGAAACACCATATATTTT.

The V and J genes are TRBV6-4 and TRBJ1-1; 9 bases are a match to TRBD1. CDR1 and CDR2 (germline): MRHNA, SNTAGT. The CDR3 length is 14 residues. The ends lost 5 bases at V and 2 bases at J; junction bases unmatched: 3. The CDR3 loop reads CASSRDRANTEAFF. For the CDR3, the DNA is TGTGCCAGCAGTAGGGACAGGGCAAACACTGAAGCTTTCTTT.

The genes are TRBV23-1 and TRBJ1-4; TRBD1 matches 7 bases. TRBV23-1 is reported as an ORF; its role is uncertain. Trimming removed 8 bases from V and 5 bases from J; junction bases left unmatched: 11. This CDR3 contains 15 residues. The CDR3 here is CASFQRDSTNEKLFF. In DNA, the CDR3 is TGCGCCAGCTTCCAAAGGGACAGTACCAATGAAAAACTGTTTTTT.

The chain is built from TRBV6-6 and TRBJ1-5; D is possibly TRBD1 (6 bases). The ends were cut back, 6 bases at V and 12 bases at J, with 18 bases in the middle. This CDR3 has 13 amino acids. Germline V gives CDR1 MNHNY, CDR2 SVGAGI (reference sequence). CDR3 sequence: CASSPLPGVLQHF. The CDR3 coding sequence is TGTGCCAGCAGCCCTCTACCAGGGGTGCTCCAGCATTTT.

The chain carries TRBV10-2 and TRBJ1-2; possibly TRBD1 for D (6 bases). There are 13 residues in the CDR3. Trimming took off 4 bases at V and 8 bases at J, with 14 bases between the two ends. Germline-derived CDR1 and CDR2 are WSHSY and SAAADI. The DNA of the CDR3 is TGCGCCAGCAGTGGGAGGGGGGGAGACGGCTACACCTTC. Protein sequence: CASSGRGGDGYTF.

The chain combines TRBV4-1 with TRBJ1-2; no clear D gene. The CDR3 consists of 14 residues. Germline CDR1 reads MGHRA; CDR2 reads YSYEKL. Trimming left V 1 base short and J 3 bases short, with 9 bases between. The CDR3 DNA is TGCGCCAGCAGCCAAGTCAACACCTACTATGGCTACACCTTC. Translation: CASSQVNTYYGYTF.

In its sample, this clone was seen once. The gene calls are TRBV19 and TRBJ1-2; 7 bases agree with TRBD1. The CDR3 length is 15 residues. The junction had 7 bases not matched to a gene; V was cut back by 3 bases and J by 3 bases. Germline assignment: CDR1 LNHDA and CDR2 SQIVND (reference sequence). The CDR3 nucleotides read TGTGCCAGTAGTATTGGCGCAGGGGGGCACTATGGCTACACCTTC. It translates to CASSIGAGGHYGYTF.

The chain has TRBV5-1 and TRBJ2-1; 9 nucleotides agree with TRBD2. In germline, CDR1 is SGHRS, CDR2 YFSETQ. This CDR3 has 16 amino acids. J was trimmed by 6 bases and V by 3 bases; bases with no gene match: 10. CDR3 sequence: CASSWDRSGGSNEQFF. For the CDR3, the DNA is TGCGCCAGCAGCTGGGACCGCAGCGGGGGGAGCAATGAGCAGTTCTTC.

The gene calls are TRBV24-1 and TRBJ2-1; 7 bases are shared with TRBD1. CDR3 length: 15 amino acids. From germline, CDR1 is KGHDR and CDR2 SFDVKD. V lost 7 bases, J lost 6 bases, and 11 bases stayed unmatched. CDR3 DNA: TGTGCCACCAGCACAAGACAGGGACGCATCAATGAGCAGTTCTTC. Encoded protein: CATSTRQGRINEQFF.

The chain uses TRBV6-5 and TRBJ2-3; possibly TRBD1 for D (5 bases). V dropped 3 bases and J dropped 6 bases, with 13 bases sitting between them. The CDR3 is 14 amino acids. Germline V gene data show CDR1 as MNHEY and CDR2 as SVGAGI. The CDR3 is CASSYDSFVDTQYF. For the CDR3, the DNA is TGTGCCAGCAGTTATGACAGTTTTGTGGATACGCAGTATTTT.

The chain combines TRBV2 with TRBJ2-1; D remains ambiguous. With 1 base removed from V and 6 bases from J, the gap between germline ends came to 16 bases. Looked up from germline, CDR1 is SNHLY and CDR2 is FYNNEI. The CDR3 contains 16 residues. This CDR3 reads CASSEGGRPEVNEQFF. The DNA of the CDR3 is TGTGCCAGCAGTGAAGGTGGCAGGCCCGAAGTCAATGAGCAGTTCTTC.

The chain recombines TRBV3-1 (or the pseudogene TRBV3-2) with TRBJ2-5; TRBD1 might be the D (6 bases). Germline-derived CDR1 and CDR2 are LGHDT and YNNKEL (reference sequence). V lost 4 bases and J lost 3, with 12 bases in between. The CDR3 spans 14 residues. This chain's CDR3 is CASSLSQGKETQYF. As DNA, the CDR3 is TGTGCCAGCAGCCTATCACAGGGAAAAGAGACCCAGTACTTC.

This chain links TRBV4-1 with TRBJ1-2; D remains ambiguous. Germline V CDR1 and CDR2: MGHRA, YSYEKL. The CDR3 is 15 residues long. The V end was cut by 4 bases, the J end by 0 bases, with 12 bases between. CDR3 sequence reads: CASSRQAPANYGYTF. The CDR3 DNA follows: TGCGCCAGCAGCCGCCAGGCCCCAGCTAACTATGGCTACACCTTC.